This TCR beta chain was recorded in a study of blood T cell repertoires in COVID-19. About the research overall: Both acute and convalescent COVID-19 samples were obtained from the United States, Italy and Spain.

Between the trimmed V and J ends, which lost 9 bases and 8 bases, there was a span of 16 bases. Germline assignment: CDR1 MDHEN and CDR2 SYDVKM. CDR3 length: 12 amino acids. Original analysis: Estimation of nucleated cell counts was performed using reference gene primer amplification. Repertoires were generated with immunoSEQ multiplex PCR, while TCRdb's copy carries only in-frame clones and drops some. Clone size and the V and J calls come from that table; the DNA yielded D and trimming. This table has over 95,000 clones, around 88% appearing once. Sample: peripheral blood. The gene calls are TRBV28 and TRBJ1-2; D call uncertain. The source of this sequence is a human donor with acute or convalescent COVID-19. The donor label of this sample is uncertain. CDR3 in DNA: TGTGCCAGTCGGGGTGGGGTCAGGGGCTACACCTTC. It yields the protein CASRGGVRGYTF.